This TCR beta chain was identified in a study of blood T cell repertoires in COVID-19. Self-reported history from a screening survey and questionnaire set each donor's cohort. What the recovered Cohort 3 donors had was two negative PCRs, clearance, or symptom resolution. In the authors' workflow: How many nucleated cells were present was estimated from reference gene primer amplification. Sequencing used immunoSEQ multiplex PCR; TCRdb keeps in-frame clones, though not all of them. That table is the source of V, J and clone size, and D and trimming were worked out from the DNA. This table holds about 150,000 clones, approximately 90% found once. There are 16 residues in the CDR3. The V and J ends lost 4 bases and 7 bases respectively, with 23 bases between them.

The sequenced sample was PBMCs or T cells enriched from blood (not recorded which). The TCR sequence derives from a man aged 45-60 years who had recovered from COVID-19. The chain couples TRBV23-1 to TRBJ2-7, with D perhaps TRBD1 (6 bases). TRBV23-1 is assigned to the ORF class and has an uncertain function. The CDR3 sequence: CASSPPTPGEPCEQYV. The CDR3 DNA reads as TGCGCCAGCAGTCCCCCCACCCCAGGGGAGCCGTGTGAGCAGTACGTC.